The next 12 T cell receptor beta chains were all read from a single sample in a study of graft-versus-host responses after intestinal transplantation. The protocol was immunoSEQ multiplex PCR, while the TCRdb copy is restricted to in-frame clones and leaves out a portion. The repertoire includes 23,000 or so clones, roughly 82% of them detected once, and over 0.75% sits in the top ten. These TCRs' antigens remain unknown. Sequenced material: unstimulated CD8+ T cells sorted from spleen or lymph node cells, taken before transplant. The receptors shown here come from a human donor who was the organ donor for an intestinal transplant.

The chain links TRBV27 to TRBJ2-1; 9 bases map to TRBD2. Germline CDR1 reads MNHEY; CDR2 reads SMNVEV (reference sequence). The CDR3 sequence is 16 residues long. V lost 3 bases and J lost 2; bases outside the gene matches: 5. DNA of the CDR3: TGTGCCAGCAGTTTGGTGGCTAGCGGGGCCTACAATGAGCAGTTCTTC. Translating it yields CASSLVASGAYNEQFF.

J is TRBJ2-1 and V is TRBV6-5, with D perhaps TRBD2 (6 bases). This CDR3 has 13 residues. Germline assignment: CDR1 MNHEY and CDR2 SVGAGI. V dropped 5 bases and J dropped 4 bases, with 9 bases sitting between them. The CDR3 sequence is CASSGGAYNEQFF. The CDR3 DNA is TGTGCCAGCAGTGGAGGGGCTTACAATGAGCAGTTCTTC.

The genes are TRBV5-5 and TRBJ2-5; tentatively, D is TRBD1 (6 bases). The CDR3 sequence is 15 residues long. Looked up from germline, CDR1 is SGHKS and CDR2 is YYEKEE (reference sequence). V lost 4 bases and J lost 2, with 15 bases in between. This CDR3 reads CASSQSQGIQETQYF. For the CDR3, the DNA is TGTGCCAGCAGCCAGTCACAGGGAATACAAGAGACCCAGTACTTC.

The V gene is TRBV4-1, the J gene TRBJ1-5, with TRBD1 identical over 9 bases. Germline lookup yields CDR1 MGHRA and CDR2 YSYEKL. The CDR3 runs to 15 residues. V lost 4 bases and J lost 7; bases outside the gene matches: 8. This CDR3 is CASSPRDRAQQPQHF. In DNA, the CDR3 is TGCGCCAGCAGCCCCCGGGACAGGGCCCAACAGCCCCAGCATTTT.

The chain has TRBV5-1 and TRBJ1-1; no clear D. CDR1 is SGHRS, CDR2 YFSETQ, per germline. Trimming took off 4 bases at V and 0 bases at J, with 7 bases between the two ends. This CDR3 contains 13 residues. The CDR3 DNA sequence: TGCGCCAGCAGCGGGTTCATGAACACTGAAGCTTTCTTT. This encodes CASSGFMNTEAFF.

This clone has only one observation. The chain couples TRBV7-8 to TRBJ2-7, with unresolved D. V was shortened by 2 bases and J by 2 bases, with 4 bases between the two germline ends. The CDR3 extends over 12 amino acids. Germline CDR1 reads SGHVS; CDR2 reads FQNEAQ. CDR3 loop: CASSLQAYEQYF. In nucleotides, the CDR3 is TGTGCCAGCAGCTTACAGGCCTACGAGCAGTACTTC.

The chain carries TRBV4-2 and TRBJ2-1, with no clear D. Trimming stripped 0 bases from V and 4 bases from J, with 4 bases between. CDR1 LGHNA and CDR2 YNFKEQ come from the germline V gene. The CDR3 sequence is 13 residues long. In nucleotides, the CDR3 is TGTGCCAGCAGCCAAGAGGTTTACAATGAGCAGTTCTTC. Its protein is CASSQEVYNEQFF.

The chain couples TRBV13 to TRBJ2-7; 10 nucleotides line up with TRBD1. The CDR3 is made up of 14 amino acids. Trimming removed 3 bases from V and 4 bases from J; junction bases left unmatched: 3. Germline CDR1 reads PRHDT; CDR2 reads FYEKMQ (reference sequence). The CDR3 loop reads CASSFSGQGYEQYF. CDR3 DNA sequence: TGTGCCAGCAGCTTTTCGGGACAGGGGTACGAGCAGTACTTC.

The J gene is TRBJ2-7, the V gene TRBV28; TRBD1 agrees at 7 bases. With V trimmed by 5 bases and J by 5 bases, 9 bases remained unmatched. The CDR3 is 14 amino acids. The germline gives CDR1 MDHEN, CDR2 SYDVKM. The CDR3 sequence is CASSQNDRVHEQYF. CDR3 in DNA: TGTGCCAGCAGTCAAAATGACAGGGTCCACGAGCAGTACTTC.

The chain joins TRBV21-1 to TRBJ1-3. TRBV21-1 is a recognized pseudogene. CDR3 size: 17 residues. The CDR3 coding sequence is TGTGCCAGCAGAGATTCTTTACTACAACACGCACGAAACACCATATATTTT. This translates into CASRDSLLQHARNTIYF.

This chain joins TRBV4-3 and TRBJ1-5, with TRBD1 identical over 10 bases. Germline V gene sequence: CDR1 LGHNA, CDR2 YSLEER. There are 15 residues in the CDR3. V shed 1 base, J shed 5 bases, and the junction held 2 bases outside the gene matches. The CDR3, as DNA: TGCGCCAGCAGCCAAGGTGGGACAGGGGATCAGCCCCAGCATTTT. As protein: CASSQGGTGDQPQHF.

The chain recombines TRBV10-1 with TRBJ1-4, with no clear D. Germline V CDR1 and CDR2: WNHNN, SYGVQD (reference sequence). The CDR3 length is 13 residues. V gave up 5 bases and J gave up 5 bases, with 9 bases separating them. CDR3 DNA sequence: TGCGCCAGCAGTCAGGAGAACAATGAAAAACTGTTTTTT. Translated, it gives CASSQENNEKLFF.